This TCR beta chain stems from a study of cytomegalovirus exposure and HLA in healthy donors. Note on this clone: Its specificity is unknown.

With 0 bases clipped from V and 7 bases from J, the junction kept 9 bases outside the gene matches. The CDR3 extends over 17 amino acids. In germline, CDR1 is LNHNV, CDR2 YYDKDF (reference sequence). Study observations and caveats: CMV serostatus was the only immune exposure information that was available. As a later analysis revealed, the rate of TCR association differed by HLA locus, with DRB1 most and HLA-C fewest. Cytomegalovirus-associated TCR beta chains were listed, numbering over 150.

Amplification used 60 Vbeta primers and 13 Jbeta primers. Clones were read by immunoSEQ multiplex PCR, and TCRdb kept only the in-frame ones, dropping some. The sample carries some 160,000 clones, around 79% recorded once. This chain joins TRBV15 and TRBJ2-2; TRBD2 agrees at 9 bases. Material for sequencing was PBMCs. The clonotype was recovered from a woman aged 45-59 years in good health and CMV-seronegative. The DNA for the CDR3 is TGTGCCACCAGCAGAGATGGTGGGCGGGGGGGCAACGGGGAGCTGTTTTTT. Its protein product is CATSRDGGRGGNGELFF.